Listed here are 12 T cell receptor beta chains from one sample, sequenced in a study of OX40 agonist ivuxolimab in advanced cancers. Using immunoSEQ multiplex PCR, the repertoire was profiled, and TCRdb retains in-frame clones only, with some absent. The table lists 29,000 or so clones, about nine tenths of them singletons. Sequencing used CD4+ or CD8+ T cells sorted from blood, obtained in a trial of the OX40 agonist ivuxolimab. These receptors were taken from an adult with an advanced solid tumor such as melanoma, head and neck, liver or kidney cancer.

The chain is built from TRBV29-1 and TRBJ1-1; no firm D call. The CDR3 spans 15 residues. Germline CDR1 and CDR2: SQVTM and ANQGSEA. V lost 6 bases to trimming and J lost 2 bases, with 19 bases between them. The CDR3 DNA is TGCAGCGTCACGGACTCTCTATTTCTTAACACTGAAGCTTTCTTT. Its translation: CSVTDSLFLNTEAFF.

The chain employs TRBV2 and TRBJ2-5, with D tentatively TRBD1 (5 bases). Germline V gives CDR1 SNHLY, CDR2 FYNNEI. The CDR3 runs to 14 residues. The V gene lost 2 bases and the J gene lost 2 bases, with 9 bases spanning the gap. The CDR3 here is CASSERRDQETQYF. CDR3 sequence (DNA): TGTGCCAGCAGTGAACGCAGGGATCAAGAGACCCAGTACTTC.

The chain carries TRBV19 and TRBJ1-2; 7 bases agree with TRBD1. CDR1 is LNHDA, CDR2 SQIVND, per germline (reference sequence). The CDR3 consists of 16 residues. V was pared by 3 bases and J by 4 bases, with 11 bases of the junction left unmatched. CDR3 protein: CASSIISRDRLYGYTF. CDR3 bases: TGTGCCAGTAGTATCATCTCCCGGGACAGACTCTATGGCTACACCTTC.

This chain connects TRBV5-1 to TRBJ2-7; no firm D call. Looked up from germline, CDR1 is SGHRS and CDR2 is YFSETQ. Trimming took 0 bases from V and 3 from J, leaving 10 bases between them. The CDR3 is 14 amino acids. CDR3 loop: CASSLAVGLYEQYF. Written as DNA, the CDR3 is TGCGCCAGCAGCTTGGCCGTGGGCCTCTACGAGCAGTACTTC.

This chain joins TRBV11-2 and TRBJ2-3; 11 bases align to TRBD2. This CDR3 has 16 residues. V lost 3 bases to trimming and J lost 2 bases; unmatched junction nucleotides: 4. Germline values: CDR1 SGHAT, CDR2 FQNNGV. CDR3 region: CASSFSGGAFTDTQYF. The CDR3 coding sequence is TGTGCCAGCAGCTTTAGCGGGGGGGCCTTCACAGATACGCAGTATTTT.

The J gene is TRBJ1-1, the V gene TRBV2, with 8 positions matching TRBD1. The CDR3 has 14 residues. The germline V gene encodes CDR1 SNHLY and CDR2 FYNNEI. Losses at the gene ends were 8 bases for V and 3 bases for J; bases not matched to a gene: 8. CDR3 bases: TGTGCCAGCGGAGGACAGGGTTGGGACACTGAAGCTTTCTTT. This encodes CASGGQGWDTEAFF.

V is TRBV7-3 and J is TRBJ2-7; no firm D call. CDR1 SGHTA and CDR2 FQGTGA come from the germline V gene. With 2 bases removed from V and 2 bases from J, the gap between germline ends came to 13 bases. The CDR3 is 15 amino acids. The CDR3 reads CASSLVSLSTYEQYF. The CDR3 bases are TGTGCCAGCAGCTTAGTGTCTCTCTCGACCTACGAGCAGTACTTC.

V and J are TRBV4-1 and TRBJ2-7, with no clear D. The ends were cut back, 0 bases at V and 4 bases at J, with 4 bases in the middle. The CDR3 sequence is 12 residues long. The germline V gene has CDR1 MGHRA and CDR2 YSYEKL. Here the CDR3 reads CASSQEGYEQYF. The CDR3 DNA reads TGCGCCAGCAGCCAAGAAGGATACGAGCAGTACTTC.

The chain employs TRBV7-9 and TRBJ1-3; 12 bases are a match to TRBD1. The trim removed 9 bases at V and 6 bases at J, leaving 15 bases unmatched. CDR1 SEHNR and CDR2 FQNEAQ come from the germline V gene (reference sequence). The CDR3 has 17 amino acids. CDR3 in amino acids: CASNSAGTGGLVNTIYF. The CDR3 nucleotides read TGTGCCAGTAACTCGGCCGGGACAGGGGGCCTGGTAAACACCATATATTTT.

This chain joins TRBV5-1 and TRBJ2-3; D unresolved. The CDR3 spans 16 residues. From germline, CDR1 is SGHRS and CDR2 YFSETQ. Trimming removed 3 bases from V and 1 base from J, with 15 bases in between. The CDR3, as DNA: TGCGCCAGCAGCTGGAGCAGCCCCTTCGGCACAGATACGCAGTATTTT. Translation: CASSWSSPFGTDTQYF.

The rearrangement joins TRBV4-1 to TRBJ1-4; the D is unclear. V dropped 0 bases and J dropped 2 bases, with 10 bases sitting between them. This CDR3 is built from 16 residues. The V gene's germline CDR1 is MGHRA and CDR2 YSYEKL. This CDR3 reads CASSQESWTTNEKLFF. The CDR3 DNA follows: TGCGCCAGCAGCCAAGAAAGTTGGACGACTAATGAAAAACTGTTTTTT.

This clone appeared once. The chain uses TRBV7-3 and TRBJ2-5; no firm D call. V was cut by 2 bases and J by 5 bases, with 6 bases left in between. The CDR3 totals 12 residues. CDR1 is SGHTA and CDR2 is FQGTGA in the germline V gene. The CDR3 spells CASSLVGETQYF. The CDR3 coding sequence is TGTGCCAGCAGCTTAGTAGGGGAGACCCAGTACTTC.